The 21 T cell receptor beta chains below come from one sample, sequenced in a study of a mutant IDH1 vaccine in newly diagnosed glioma. Assay: immunoSEQ multiplex PCR; the TCRdb copy retains only in-frame clones and omits some. The top ten hold around 8% of the sample, which has approximately 60,000 clones, 81% seen once. Their antigens are not known. The time point was: week 23, last vaccination. Doses comprised 300 ug of mutant IDH1 20-mer peptide each, plus topical imiquimod. Sample: PBMCs, taken from a glioma patient whose treatment included an IDH1 peptide vaccine. The origin of the receptors is a woman in her thirties or forties with glioma. Some clones in this sample may be carry-over from other donors' samples.

The chain uses TRBV2 and TRBJ2-1, with 7 bases that match TRBD1. The CDR3 has 15 residues. Germline CDR1 SNHLY, CDR2 FYNNEI. The ends lost 7 bases at V and 0 bases at J; junction bases unmatched: 6. CDR3 sequence reads: CASIKGASSYNEQFF. CDR3 coding DNA: TGTGCCAGCATTAAGGGGGCTAGCTCCTACAATGAGCAGTTCTTC.

The gene calls are TRBV18 and TRBJ1-1, with a possible D match to TRBD1 (6 bases). CDR1 KGHSH and CDR2 LQKENI come from the germline V gene. V was cut by 3 bases and J by 2 bases, with 10 bases left in between. The CDR3 covers 14 residues. For the CDR3, the DNA is TGTGCCAGCTCACCCGAGGGGGGTAACACTGAAGCTTTCTTT. This gives the protein CASSPEGGNTEAFF.

The rearrangement joins TRBV21-1 to TRBJ1-1; TRBD1, the table's D call, lacks a check against the DNA. TRBV21-1 is a listed pseudogene. CDR3 length: 16 amino acids. CDR3 DNA sequence: TGTGCCAGCAGCGTCCCACGGACAACTCAGGGCACTGAAGCTTTCTTT. Translating it yields CASSVPRTTQGTEAFF.

This clone came up once. V is TRBV6-1 and J is TRBJ1-5; TRBD1 agrees at 8 bases. Germline trimming cut 1 base from V and 7 bases from J; bases unmatched to any gene: 6. Germline assignment: CDR1 MNHNS and CDR2 SASEGT. The CDR3 length is 15 residues. CDR3 sequence (DNA): TGTGCCAGCAGTGAAGTAACAGGGGGAGCGCAGCCCCAGCATTTT. It yields the protein CASSEVTGGAQPQHF.

The chain uses TRBV29-1 and TRBJ1-1; no reliable D call. The CDR3 is made up of 14 amino acids. Germline CDR1 is SQVTM and CDR2 is ANQGSEA. V lost 1 base to trimming and J lost 4 bases, with 13 bases between them. CDR3 coding DNA: TGCAGCGTTGAAGGGAAACTCGGGGTCACTGAAGCTTTCTTT. Protein sequence: CSVEGKLGVTEAFF.

The chain carries TRBV5-1 and TRBJ2-3, with 7 bases that match TRBD2. Trimming removed 7 bases from V and 4 bases from J; junction bases left unmatched: 9. Germline values: CDR1 SGHRS, CDR2 YFSETQ. The CDR3 extends over 14 amino acids. This CDR3 reads CASPWWGGPDTQYF. The CDR3 DNA sequence: TGCGCCAGCCCTTGGTGGGGGGGACCAGATACGCAGTATTTT.

The chain carries TRBV6-5 and TRBJ2-2; D gene unclear. V lost 8 bases and J lost 6, with 19 bases in between. The CDR3 length is 15 residues. Germline V lookup: CDR1 MNHEY, CDR2 SVGAGI. The CDR3 DNA reads TGTGCCAGCTGTCCCAAGGCACCGAAGTCCGGGGAGCTGTTTTTT. Residues: CASCPKAPKSGELFF.

The rearrangement links TRBV20-1 to TRBJ2-7; D gene uncertain. Germline CDR1 DFQATT, CDR2 SNEGSKA (reference sequence). V dropped 5 bases and J dropped 2 bases, with 7 bases sitting between them. The CDR3 runs to 11 residues. The CDR3 DNA reads TGCAGTGCTCGTTCGACCTACGAGCAGTACTTC. Residues: CSARSTYEQYF.

V and J are TRBV14 and TRBJ2-5, with D possibly matching TRBD1 (5 bases). The germline V gene has CDR1 SGHDN and CDR2 FVKESK. Between the trimmed V and J ends, which lost 4 bases and 6 bases, there was a span of 12 bases. The CDR3 runs 13 residues. The DNA of the CDR3 is TGTGCCAGCAGCCCCGGACACCCCCAGACCCAGTACTTC. It codes for CASSPGHPQTQYF.

The V gene is TRBV9, the J gene TRBJ2-7, with D unclear. The CDR3 runs to 13 residues. CDR1 is SGDLS, CDR2 YYNGEE, per germline. The ends were cut back, 1 base at V and 0 bases at J, with 5 bases in the middle. The CDR3 region is CASSVSSSYEQYF. The CDR3 DNA reads as TGTGCCAGCAGCGTAAGCTCCTCCTACGAGCAGTACTTC.

The gene calls are TRBV15 and TRBJ1-5, with 7 bases aligning to TRBD1. The V gene's germline CDR1 is LNHNV and CDR2 YYDKDF (reference sequence). This CDR3 contains 14 residues. Trimming took 4 bases from V and 4 from J; bases not matched to a gene: 4. The DNA for the CDR3 is TGTGCCACCAGCAAGGGACAGCCAAATCAGCCCCAGCATTTT. Its translation is CATSKGQPNQPQHF.

The chain employs TRBV9 and TRBJ1-1; D is unclear. V was trimmed by 0 bases and J by 1 base, leaving 7 bases between them. The CDR3 runs to 14 residues. Germline V gene sequence: CDR1 SGDLS, CDR2 YYNGEE. Written as DNA, the CDR3 is TGTGCCAGCAGCGTAGTAGGGAGGAACACTGAAGCTTTCTTT. Its translation is CASSVVGRNTEAFF.

The chain joins TRBV6-5 to TRBJ1-5; no definite D call. V lost 5 bases and J 5 bases, leaving 10 bases between the germline ends. The CDR3 totals 13 residues. CDR1 and CDR2 (germline): MNHEY, SVGAGI. In DNA, the CDR3 is TGTGCCAGCAGTCCCTCTGGGGATCAGCCCCAGCATTTT. Translated, it gives CASSPSGDQPQHF.

The chain recombines TRBV2 with TRBJ2-7, with D possibly TRBD2 on 5 matching bases. CDR1 and CDR2 (germline): SNHLY, FYNNEI. V was cut by 7 bases and J by 2 bases, with 15 bases left in between. The CDR3 spans 14 residues. CDR3 sequence: CASTYGEFTYEQYF. The CDR3 region has the DNA TGTGCCAGCACTTACGGGGAATTCACCTACGAGCAGTACTTC.

This sequence joins TRBV5-6 and TRBJ1-2; the D gene is possibly TRBD1 (6 bases). In germline, CDR1 is SGHDT, CDR2 YYEEEE. V gave up 2 bases and J gave up 4 bases, with 9 bases separating them. This CDR3 is built from 13 residues. CDR3 DNA: TGTGCCAGCAGCTTTACAGGGATCTATGGCTACACCTTC. Its protein is CASSFTGIYGYTF.

The J gene is TRBJ1-2, the V gene TRBV19; tentative D call: TRBD1 (5 bases). Germline V gene data show CDR1 as LNHDA and CDR2 as SQIVND (reference sequence). The CDR3 loop spans 10 amino acids. The V end was cut by 8 bases, the J end by 5 bases, with 6 bases between. For the CDR3, the DNA is TGTGCCAGTCGGGGGTATGGCTACACCTTC. Residues: CASRGYGYTF.

This chain connects TRBV6-5 to TRBJ1-2; 7 positions agree with TRBD1. V lost 0 bases, J lost 2 bases, and 3 bases stayed unmatched. Looked up from germline, CDR1 is MNHEY and CDR2 is SVGAGI. The CDR3 covers 15 residues. The CDR3 DNA reads as TGTGCCAGCAGTTACTCCTCGGACAGGAACTATGGCTACACCTTC. Translating gives CASSYSSDRNYGYTF.

J is TRBJ1-5 and V is TRBV27; D perhaps matches TRBD1 (6 bases). CDR1 MNHEY and CDR2 SMNVEV come from the germline V gene (reference sequence). V was shortened by 10 bases and J by 4 bases, with 17 bases between the two germline ends. The CDR3 spans 14 residues. CDR3 residues: CATAKQGANQPQHF. CDR3 bases: TGTGCCACCGCCAAACAGGGTGCAAATCAGCCCCAGCATTTT.

The chain recombines TRBV4-3 with TRBJ2-3; a weak D match, TRBD2 (6 bases). V dropped 1 base and J dropped 2 bases, with 10 bases sitting between them. Germline V gene sequence: CDR1 LGHNA, CDR2 YSLEER. This CDR3 is 15 amino acids long. The DNA for the CDR3 is TGCGCCAGCAGCCAAGGATGGCGGGACACAGATACGCAGTATTTT. Translation: CASSQGWRDTDTQYF.

The chain is built from TRBV5-1 and TRBJ2-1; TRBD2 matches at 9 bases. Germline V gene data show CDR1 as SGHRS and CDR2 as YFSETQ. CDR3 size: 16 residues. J was trimmed by 1 base and V by 0 bases; bases with no gene match: 2. The CDR3 DNA sequence: TGCGCCAGCAGCTTGGTGGCGGGGGGGTCCTACAATGAGCAGTTCTTC. It encodes CASSLVAGGSYNEQFF.

This chain joins TRBV19 and TRBJ1-2; 8 nucleotides match TRBD1. Germline assignment: CDR1 LNHDA and CDR2 SQIVND (reference sequence). This CDR3 is built from 13 residues. V shed 7 bases, J shed 8 bases, and the junction held 9 bases outside the gene matches. The CDR3 loop is CASNPDRGYGYTF. In nucleotides, the CDR3 is TGTGCCAGTAACCCCGACAGGGGCTACGGCTACACCTTC.